These T cell receptor beta chains were read from a single sample in a study of T cells after yellow fever vaccination. MiXCR, applied by TCRdb to the 5' RACE reads, yields one record per CDR3 protein. The sample lists under 700,000 distinct CDR3 sequences, around 17% occurring once. Here the sequenced sample was PBMCs, taken less than 6 days after the first yellow fever vaccination. The receptors were gathered from a man between 18 and 29 years old who received the YFV17D yellow fever vaccine. Both conserved end residues are part of each CDR3. The order of the fields is clone size, V gene, J gene, D gene, CDR3 DNA, CDR3 protein. The D gene is left open where the match is weak. Clone size is shown for a subset of rows, as once, few, many or a class of expanded clone.

>NA|TRBV2|TRBJ1-2|NA
TGTGCCAGCACGGTCCGGAAAGGGGGCTACACCTTC
CASTVRKGGYTF
>many|TRBV12-3/TRBV12-4|TRBJ2-7|TRBD1
TGTGCCAGCAGCGTTGGACAGGGGACCTACGAGCAGTACTTC
CASSVGQGTYEQYF
>NA|TRBV19|TRBJ1-1|NA
TGTGCCAGTAGTCAGCCGAAGATGAACACTGAAGCTTTCTTT
CASSQPKMNTEAFF
>NA|TRBV4-1|TRBJ2-5|NA
TGCGCCAGCAGCCTAAGAATTCAGGGGCAAGAGACCCAGTACTTC
CASSLRIQGQETQYF
>NA|TRBV20-1|TRBJ2-3|TRBD2
TGCAGTGCACCGAGGACTAGCGGGGGCCTGCTGAGCACAGATACGCAGTATTTT
CSAPRTSGGLLSTDTQYF
>NA|TRBV20-1|TRBJ2-3|TRBD2
TGCAGTGCCCCGGGACTAGCCTCAGATACGCAGTATTTT
CSAPGLASDTQYF
>many|TRBV2|TRBJ2-1|NA
TGTGCCAGCAGTGAAAGGCTAGGCGAGAAGTTCTTC
CASSERLGEKFF
>NA|TRBV6-2/TRBV6-3|TRBJ2-1|NA
TGTGCCAGCAGTCGGCTGCGCAGGAATGAGCAGTTCTTC
CASSRLRRNEQFF
>NA|TRBV28|TRBJ2-3|TRBD2
TGTGCCAGCAGTTCTACTCAAGTAGCGGGGGGTAGAGATACGCAGTATTTT
CASSSTQVAGGRDTQYF
>NA|TRBV20-1|TRBJ1-1|NA
TGCAGTGTCACGGTGAGGTCTGAAGCTTTCTTT
CSVTVRSEAFF
>few|TRBV7-9|TRBJ1-6|NA
TGTGCCAGCAGCCCCCCCCCTGCCGGTTCACCCCTCCACTTT
CASSPPPAGSPLHF
>NA|TRBV5-5|TRBJ2-7|NA
TGTGCCAGCAGCTTGGTAAGTCAGGTCTTGTCCGAGCAGTACTTC
CASSLVSQVLSEQYF
>NA|TRBV6-1|TRBJ1-6|NA
TGTGCCAGCAGGAAGGAAGTCCGAAATTCACCCCTCCACTTT
CASRKEVRNSPLHF
>NA|TRBV20-1|TRBJ2-1|NA
TGCAGTGCTAGACGCTTCACAGGGAATGAGCAGTTCTTC
CSARRFTGNEQFF
>few|TRBV9|TRBJ2-3|NA
TGTGCCAGCAGCGCAAACACTCTGGGTGATACGCAGTATTTT
CASSANTLGDTQYF
>NA|TRBV27|TRBJ1-3|TRBD1
TGTGCCAGCAGTCCGCGGGACAGCTCTGGAAACACCATATATTTT
CASSPRDSSGNTIYF
>NA|TRBV4-2|TRBJ2-3|NA
TGTGCCAGCAGCCAGAGGGACAAAACAGATACGCAGTATTTT
CASSQRDKTDTQYF
>few|TRBV6-1|TRBJ2-3|TRBD1
TGTGCCAGCAGGACAGGGTATCGGGGCGATACGCAGTATTTT
CASRTGYRGDTQYF
>NA|TRBV9|TRBJ2-1|NA
TGTGCCAGCAGCGTAGCTCAAGGCCCCGGTTACAATGAGCAGTTCTTC
CASSVAQGPGYNEQFF
>few|TRBV9|TRBJ1-1|TRBD1
TGTGCCAGCAGCCCTCGTTCGGACAGGATGAACACTGAAGCTTTCTTT
CASSPRSDRMNTEAFF
>many|TRBV12-3/TRBV12-4|TRBJ2-3|TRBD2
TGTGCCAGCAGCCTTAGCGGGGGATCAGATACGCAGTATTTT
CASSLSGGSDTQYF
>NA|TRBV4-3|TRBJ2-6|NA
TGCGCCAGCAGCCAAGAAAGGGCTGGGGCCAACGTCCTGACTTTC
CASSQERAGANVLTF
>NA|TRBV7-9|TRBJ2-5|NA
TGTGCCAGCAGCAGAAGCGGGCGACCTTACCAAGAGACCCAGTACTTC
CASSRSGRPYQETQYF
>few|TRBV14|TRBJ2-3|NA
TGTGCCAGCAGCCGAAGGGCATCTCACACAGATACGCAGTATTTT
CASSRRASHTDTQYF
>NA|TRBV7-3|TRBJ2-5|TRBD1
TGTGCCAGCAGTCTTAAGGGACAGCTAGAAGAGACCCAGTACTTC
CASSLKGQLEETQYF
>NA|TRBV7-2|TRBJ2-5|NA
TGTGCCAGCAGCCTAAGCGAGGGCAGACAAGAGACCCAGTACTTC
CASSLSEGRQETQYF